The next 12 T cell receptor beta chains were all read from a single sample in a study of cytomegalovirus exposure and HLA in healthy donors. Assay: immunoSEQ multiplex PCR; the TCRdb copy retains only in-frame clones and omits some. The table includes 95,000 to 150,000 clones, around nine tenths detected once. The sequenced sample was PBMCs. Source of these receptors: a woman between 18 and 30 years old in good health and CMV-seropositive.

This chain connects TRBV29-1 to TRBJ1-2; TRBD1 aligns across 10 bases. Germline CDR1 and CDR2: SQVTM and ANQGSEA. The CDR3 has 13 amino acids. Losses at the gene ends were 7 bases for V and 3 bases for J; bases not matched to a gene: 5. CDR3 loop: CSAATGGHYGYTF. For the CDR3, the DNA is TGCAGCGCGGCGACAGGGGGCCACTATGGCTACACCTTC.

This sequence joins TRBV30 and TRBJ1-1, with 7 positions matching TRBD1. CDR3 length equals 13 residues. Germline V gene data show CDR1 as GTSNPN and CDR2 as SVGIG (reference sequence). The V gene end was trimmed by 3 bases and the J gene end by 7 bases; junction bases not matched to a gene: 8. CDR3 sequence: CAWSSTGPDEAFF. In nucleotides, the CDR3 is TGTGCCTGGAGCTCGACAGGGCCGGATGAAGCTTTCTTT.

The V and J genes are TRBV5-1 and TRBJ2-3, with 9 bases aligning to TRBD2. The J segment lost 6 bases and the V segment lost 6 bases, leaving 11 bases of the junction unmatched. Per germline, CDR1 SGHRS and CDR2 YFSETQ. This CDR3 comprises 15 residues. CDR3 nucleotides: TGCGCCAGCACCCCCACGGGGACTAGCCCGGATACGCAGTATTTT. This codes for CASTPTGTSPDTQYF.

The rearrangement joins TRBV5-1 to TRBJ1-2, with a weak D call TRBD1 (5 bases). The CDR3 contains 15 residues. V dropped 2 bases and J dropped 6 bases, with 17 bases sitting between them. Germline values: CDR1 SGHRS, CDR2 YFSETQ. For the CDR3, the DNA is TGCGCCAGCAGCTTAGTAGCAGGGACTCTAGATGGCTACACCTTC. Protein sequence: CASSLVAGTLDGYTF. The full variable domain, completed using reference TRBV5-1 and TRBJ1-2, is KAGVTQTPRYLIKTRGQQVTLSCSPISGHRSVSWYQQTPGQGLQFLFEYFSETQRNKGNFPGRFSGRQFSNSRSEMNVSTLELGDSALYLCASSLVAGTLDGYTFGSGTRLTVV.

The chain carries TRBV10-2 and TRBJ2-7; 10 bases match TRBD1. This CDR3 region has 15 residues. The V gene's germline CDR1 is WSHSY and CDR2 SAAADI. V was clipped by 7 bases and J by 5 bases; unmatched bases: 11. CDR3 loop: CASTQPDRGSHEQYF. CDR3 bases: TGCGCCAGCACCCAACCGGACAGGGGGAGCCACGAGCAGTACTTC.

The chain joins TRBV19 to TRBJ1-1; a possible D gene is TRBD1 (5 bases). The ends were cut back, 4 bases at V and 3 bases at J, with 12 bases in the middle. Germline values: CDR1 LNHDA, CDR2 SQIVND (reference sequence). This CDR3 is built from 14 residues. The CDR3 here is CASSSLGAYTEAFF. Here the CDR3 DNA reads TGTGCCAGTAGTAGCCTAGGGGCGTACACTGAAGCTTTCTTT. The whole variable domain, remainder taken from reference TRBV19 and TRBJ1-1, is DGGITQSPKYLFRKEGQNVTLSCEQNLNHDAMYWYRQDPGQGLRLIYYSQIVNDFQKGDIAEGYSVSREKKESFPLTVTSAQKNPTAFYLCASSSLGAYTEAFFGQGTRLTVV.

J is TRBJ2-7 and V is TRBV4-2, with 10 bases matching TRBD2. In germline, CDR1 is LGHNA, CDR2 YNFKEQ. This CDR3 is 16 amino acids long. V shed 2 bases and J 5 bases; nucleotides not matched to a gene: 9. DNA for the CDR3: TGTGCCAGCAGCCAAACCTCTAGCGGGAGCAGTCACGAGCAGTACTTC. Amino acids: CASSQTSSGSSHEQYF.

The V gene is TRBV13, the J gene TRBJ1-6; 7 bases align to TRBD1. The germline CDR1 and CDR2 sequences are PRHDT and FYEKMQ (reference sequence). The CDR3 spans 16 residues. V gave up 6 bases and J gave up 4 bases; unmatched junction bases: 9. CDR3 DNA sequence: TGTGCCAGCAGGAAGACAGGGACGCTATATAATTCACCCCTCCACTTT. It specifies CASRKTGTLYNSPLHF. Supplemented by reference TRBV13 and TRBJ1-6, the full variable domain reads AAGVIQSPRHLIKEKRETATLKCYPIPRHDTVYWYQQGPGQDPQFLISFYEKMQSDKGSIPDRFSAQQFSDYHSELNMSSLELGDSALYFCASRKTGTLYNSPLHFGNGTRLTVT.

The chain combines TRBV5-8 with TRBJ1-6; 9 positions agree with TRBD1. With 8 bases clipped from V and 4 bases from J, the junction kept 10 bases outside the gene matches. Germline V lookup: CDR1 SGHTS, CDR2 YDEGEE. The CDR3 extends over 16 amino acids. In nucleotides, the CDR3 is TGTGCCAGTAAAGTGGGACAGGGACGGTATAATTCACCCCTCCACTTT. Protein: CASKVGQGRYNSPLHF.

The chain employs TRBV19 and TRBJ1-2; 7 bases are a match to TRBD1. The CDR3 contains 14 residues. After removal of 8 bases from V and 8 bases from J, the junction contained 14 bases not matched to a gene. Germline lookup yields CDR1 LNHDA and CDR2 SQIVND (reference sequence). The CDR3 here is CASQTGGGVWGYTF. CDR3 nucleotides: TGTGCCAGTCAAACGGGAGGGGGCGTCTGGGGCTACACCTTC.

This clone was seen just once. This sequence joins TRBV20-1 and TRBJ1-1; D gene ambiguous. The V and J ends lost 3 bases and 2 bases respectively, with 4 bases between them. Germline CDR1 DFQATT, CDR2 SNEGSKA (reference sequence). The CDR3 is made up of 11 amino acids. The CDR3 protein is CSASSNTEAFF. DNA of the CDR3: TGCAGTGCTAGTTCTAACACTGAAGCTTTCTTT.

The J gene is TRBJ2-7, the V gene TRBV11-2, with a weak D call TRBD1 (5 bases). Germline V gene data show CDR1 as SGHAT and CDR2 as FQNNGV. The V and J ends lost 6 bases and 1 base respectively, with 13 bases between them. This CDR3 has 14 amino acids. Written as DNA, the CDR3 is TGTGCCAGCAGAGGCCCAGACAGTTCCTACGAGCAGTACTTC. Protein: CASRGPDSSYEQYF. The entire variable domain, with the rest obtained from reference TRBV11-2 and TRBJ2-7, is as follows: EAGVAQSPRYKIIEKRQSVAFWCNPISGHATLYWYQQILGQGPKLLIQFQNNGVVDDSQLPKDRFSAERLKGVDSTLKIQPAKLEDSAVYLCASRGPDSSYEQYFGPGTRLTVT.